Following are 14 T cell receptor beta chains from one sample sequenced in a study of human T cells and chemical hapten exposure. Noted time point: pre-sensitization, week 0. Treatment in this sample: therapeutic diphenylcyclopropenone sensitization with weekly scalp DPC. TCRdb processed the RACE reads anew with MiXCR; each CDR3 protein has one entry. The sample holds about 270,000 distinct CDR3 sequences; 7.5% to 9% are singletons and the top ten take more than 0.95%. The material sequenced was whole blood, taken in connection with sensitization to the hapten diphenylcyclopropenone (DPC). The receptors derive from a man younger than 30 with alopecia areata. Some clones in this sample may be carry-over from other donors' samples.

The rearrangement uses TRBV7-6 and TRBJ2-5, with D possibly being TRBD1 (6 bases). The CDR3 contains 14 residues. Germline-derived CDR1 and CDR2 are SGHVS and FNYEAQ. V was clipped by 1 base and J by 1 base, with 7 bases between them. CDR3 protein: CASSLVGGQETQYF. In nucleotides, the CDR3 is TGTGCCAGCAGCTTAGTAGGGGGCCAAGAGACCCAGTACTTC.

V and J are TRBV20-1 and TRBJ1-1; D unresolved. V was cut by 2 bases and J by 0 bases, with 7 bases left in between. From germline, CDR1 is DFQATT and CDR2 SNEGSKA (reference sequence). The CDR3 totals 13 residues. CDR3 DNA: TGCAGTGCTAGATCTATGATGAACACTGAAGCTTTCTTT. It is translated as CSARSMMNTEAFF.

Many counts were recorded for this clonotype. This rearrangement joins TRBV13 to TRBJ2-1; tentatively, D is TRBD1 (6 bases). This CDR3 contains 13 residues. CDR1 PRHDT and CDR2 FYEKMQ come from the germline V gene (reference sequence). The V end was cut by 5 bases, the J end by 9 bases, with 14 bases between. CDR3 coding DNA: TGTGCCAGCAGCCTTACAGGGTACGGTGAGCAGTTCTTC. Protein: CASSLTGYGEQFF.

This clonotype was seen at least ten times. This chain uses TRBV7-9 with TRBJ1-3; unclear D gene. The CDR3 contains 13 residues. The germline V gene has CDR1 SEHNR and CDR2 FQNEAQ (reference sequence). The V and J ends lost 1 base and 6 bases respectively, with 7 bases between them. CDR3 nucleotides: TGTGCCAGCAGCTTAGAAGTGGAAAACACCATATATTTT. Its translation: CASSLEVENTIYF.

The chain carries TRBV12-3 or TRBV12-4 and TRBJ1-2; D perhaps matches TRBD1 (5 bases). Between the trimmed V and J ends, which lost 5 bases and 4 bases, there was a span of 14 bases. This CDR3 region has 14 residues. CDR3 protein: CASSPGGTVYGYTF. DNA for the CDR3: TGTGCCAGCAGTCCAGGAGGGACCGTCTATGGCTACACCTTC.

The count of this clonotype is one. A much larger clone lies a single base off, so this may be a read error. The rearrangement links TRBV4-3 to TRBJ1-2, with TRBD1 identical over 8 bases. Germline CDR1 and CDR2: LGHNA and YSLEER. This CDR3 contains 14 residues. The CDR3 spells CASSLIGTGYGYIF. Written as DNA, the CDR3 is TGCGCCAGCAGCCTAATAGGGACAGGCTATGGCTACATCTTC.

Only a few counts were recorded for this clonotype. This chain uses TRBV5-4 with TRBJ2-2; D is uncertain. This CDR3 spans 16 amino acids. CDR1 is SGHNT and CDR2 is YYREEE in the germline V gene (reference sequence). The germline V and J ends were trimmed by 4 bases and 0 bases, with 13 bases remaining between them. CDR3 nucleotide sequence: TGTGCCAGCAGCCCCGTGGGCCGAACGAACACCGGGGAGCTGTTTTTT. Its protein product is CASSPVGRTNTGELFF.

At least ten counts were recorded for this clonotype. This chain connects TRBV6-5 to TRBJ2-5; 12 nucleotides align to TRBD2. The CDR3 contains 16 residues. Unmatched junction bases numbered 1, after V lost 0 bases and J lost 2 bases. CDR1 is MNHEY, CDR2 SVGAGI, per germline. The DNA for the CDR3 is TGTGCCAGCAGTTACTCAGGGACTAGCGGGCAAGAGACCCAGTACTTC. Its protein product is CASSYSGTSGQETQYF.

The chain is built from TRBV9 and TRBJ1-6; D uncertain. Germline CDR1 and CDR2: SGDLS and YYNGEE. The V gene lost 1 base and the J gene lost 0 bases, with 8 bases spanning the gap. The CDR3 length is 16 residues. CDR3 nucleotides: TGTGCCAGCAGCGTACTTGGAAGCTCCTATAATTCACCCCTCCACTTT. Translating gives CASSVLGSSYNSPLHF.

This rearrangement joins TRBV6-2 or TRBV6-3 to TRBJ2-1; 8 bases align to TRBD1. The V segment lost 2 bases and the J segment 9 bases; nucleotides outside the gene matches: 9. From germline, CDR1 is MNHEY and CDR2 SVGEGT. The CDR3 totals 15 residues. CDR3 protein: CASSYVPGGLSEQFF. The CDR3, as DNA: TGTGCCAGCAGTTACGTCCCAGGGGGCTTGAGTGAGCAGTTCTTC.

This clonotype was observed many times. The rearrangement joins TRBV7-9 to TRBJ2-2; D is undetermined. V lost 1 base to trimming and J lost 4 bases, with 13 bases between them. The CDR3 runs to 16 residues. Germline V gene data show CDR1 as SEHNR and CDR2 as FQNEAQ (reference sequence). DNA for the CDR3: TGTGCCAGCAGCTTAGGCCCTGGTTTAGGCACCGGGGAGCTGTTTTTT. Its protein product is CASSLGPGLGTGELFF.

This clonotype was seen repeatedly, ten times or more. The chain joins TRBV7-9 to TRBJ2-7; D might be TRBD1 (7 bases). The CDR3 is 13 residues long. Per the germline V gene, CDR1 is SEHNR and CDR2 is FQNEAQ (reference sequence). Trimming shortened V by 5 bases and J by 4 bases, and 12 bases separated the two germline ends. The CDR3 DNA sequence: TGTGCCAGCAGCCGCGGGACAGCTTACGAGCAGTACGTC. It yields the protein CASSRGTAYEQYV.

This rearrangement joins TRBV4-1 to TRBJ2-3; 9 bases line up with TRBD1. The CDR3 covers 16 residues. CDR1 and CDR2 (germline): MGHRA, YSYEKL. V lost 0 bases, J lost 3 bases, and 4 bases stayed unmatched. CDR3 nucleotide sequence: TGCGCCAGCAGCCAAGACAGAGGGACAGGGACAGATACGCAGTATTTT. This codes for CASSQDRGTGTDTQYF.

This clonotype was detected many times. V usage is TRBV29-1 and J usage is TRBJ2-3; 10 nucleotides line up with TRBD2. Trimming at V came to 4 bases and at J to 4 bases, leaving 5 bases not matched to a gene. Germline CDR1 is SQVTM and CDR2 is ANQGSEA. The CDR3 is 14 amino acids. The CDR3 DNA follows: TGCAGCGTTGGAAGCGGGGGGGCCGCAGATACGCAGTATTTT. Protein: CSVGSGGAADTQYF.